These 8 T cell receptor beta chains were sequenced from one sample in a study of shared clonotypes between healthy human individuals. Terminally differentiated effector memory CD45RA+ cells were excluded from the naive CD8 cells, which were CD45RO-negative and positively selected for CCR7. The table came from immunoSEQ multiplex PCR; TCRdb's copy has only in-frame clones and leaves some out. The profile shows some 2.1 million clones, about 95% of them singletons. The source material was naive CD8+ T cells sorted from blood. The receptor set was obtained from a man between 18 and 35 years old in good health.

The V and J genes are TRBV28 and TRBJ2-1; possibly TRBD1 or TRBD2 for D (5 bases each). This CDR3 comprises 15 residues. Germline V lookup: CDR1 MDHEN, CDR2 SYDVKM. V dropped 3 bases and J dropped 7 bases, with 16 bases sitting between them. Here the CDR3 DNA reads TGTGCCAGCAGTTTTGAGGCAGGGAGTTGGAATGAGCAGTTCTTC. Translation: CASSFEAGSWNEQFF.

On this clone itself: This specimen includes other DNA sequences encoding the same CDR3. The V and J genes are TRBV28 and TRBJ2-7, with D perhaps matching TRBD1 or TRBD2 (5 bases each). CDR1 is MDHEN and CDR2 is SYDVKM in the germline V gene. There are 13 residues in the CDR3. V was shortened by 2 bases and J by 2 bases, with 7 bases between the two germline ends. In nucleotides, the CDR3 is TGTGCCAGCAGTTTAGGGGGACCCTACGAGCAGTACTTC. Translation gives CASSLGGPYEQYF.

As DNA, the CDR3 is TGTGCCATCAGTGAGTCGTCTGAAGCTTTCTTT. This codes for CAISESSEAFF. The chain is built from TRBV10-3 and TRBJ1-1; D is uncertain. The V end lost 0 bases, the J end lost 6 bases, and 2 bases lay between the germline ends. The CDR3 loop spans 11 amino acids. CDR1 and CDR2 (germline): ENHRY, SYGVKD.

V is TRBV21-1 and J is TRBJ2-7; TRBD2 was called by the table and not checked on the DNA. TRBV21-1 is marked as a pseudogene. The CDR3 contains 17 residues. This chain's CDR3 is CASSKAQTRTTAYEQYF. The CDR3 DNA follows: TGTGCCAGCAGCAAAGCACAGACTAGAACAACGGCCTACGAGCAGTACTTC.

The chain links TRBV6-1 to TRBJ2-7; D gene unclear. The CDR3 has 15 amino acids. Trimming took off 3 bases at V and 2 bases at J, with 14 bases between the two ends. Germline-derived CDR1 and CDR2 are MNHNS and SASEGT. CDR3 DNA: TGTGCCAGCAGTGAGTTCCGAGACATTACCTACGAGCAGTACTTC. Its protein is CASSEFRDITYEQYF.

V gene TRBV6-1 combines with J gene TRBJ1-2, with 7 nucleotides matching TRBD1. This CDR3 is built from 13 residues. V trimming: 7 bases; J trimming: 8 bases; junction bases outside the gene matches: 10. In germline, CDR1 is MNHNS, CDR2 SASEGT. The CDR3 is CASKEQGERGYTF. CDR3 in DNA: TGTGCCAGCAAGGAGCAGGGGGAAAGGGGCTACACCTTC.

The chain couples TRBV7-9 to TRBJ2-1; D call uncertain. CDR1 SEHNR and CDR2 FQNEAQ come from the germline V gene (reference sequence). CDR3 length: 14 amino acids. The ends were cut back, 3 bases at V and 9 bases at J, with 15 bases in the middle. CDR3 coding DNA: TGTGCCAGCAGCTTTTCATGGAGCCGGACTGAGCAGTTCTTC. Its translation is CASSFSWSRTEQFF.

The genes are TRBV10-2 and TRBJ1-4; tentative D call: TRBD1 (5 bases). This CDR3 has 19 residues. The germline V gene has CDR1 WSHSY and CDR2 SAAADI. Trimming cost V 4 bases and J 5 bases, with 26 bases left between them. The CDR3 sequence: CASSVRGIVILEGNEKLFF. DNA of the CDR3: TGCGCCAGCAGTGTGAGGGGCATAGTTATTTTAGAGGGCAATGAAAAACTGTTTTTT.